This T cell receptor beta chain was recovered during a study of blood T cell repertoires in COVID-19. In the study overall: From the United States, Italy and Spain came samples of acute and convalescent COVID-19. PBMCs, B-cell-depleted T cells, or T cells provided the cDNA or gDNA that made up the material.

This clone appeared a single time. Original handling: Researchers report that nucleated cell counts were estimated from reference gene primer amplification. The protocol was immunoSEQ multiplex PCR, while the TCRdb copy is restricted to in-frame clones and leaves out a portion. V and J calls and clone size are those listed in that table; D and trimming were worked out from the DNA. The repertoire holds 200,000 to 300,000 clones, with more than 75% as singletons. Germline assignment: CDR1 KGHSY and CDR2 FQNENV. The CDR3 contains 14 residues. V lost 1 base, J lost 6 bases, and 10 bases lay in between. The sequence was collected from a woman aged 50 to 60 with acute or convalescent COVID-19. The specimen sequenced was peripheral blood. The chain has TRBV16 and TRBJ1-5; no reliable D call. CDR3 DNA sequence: TGTGCCAGCAGCCAATTCGCCGGGAGTCAGCCCCAGCATTTT. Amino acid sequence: CASSQFAGSQPQHF.